These 26 T cell receptor beta chains were sequenced from one sample in a study of naive and memory T cell subsets (dated by TCRdb to the late 2010s). The study described a robust, sensitive protocol for amplifying, sequencing and analyzing TCRs, using 3' ligation of a UMI-containing oligonucleotide to TCR cDNA. Receptors were amplified or captured by 5' RACE. Sequencing instrument: Illumina MiSeq. The ligated cDNA was amplified in four rounds of PCR with nested alpha and beta constant region primers together with the SP2 primer. TCRdb reran the public reads through fastp at Q25 and MiXCR, keeping productive beta chains. Rows matching on CDR3 protein sequence are summarized as one entry with the most common DNA and genes. The sample table holds around 56,000 distinct CDR3 sequences, of which around 8% were seen once. In total, the top ten clones hold over 8% of the sample. The source of these receptors is a female donor in good health.

This clonotype was counted only a few times. CDR3 loop: CASSEPKRATENIQYF. The CDR3 DNA reads TGTGCCAGCAGTGAACCGAAACGGGCGACAGAAAACATTCAGTACTTC. This chain uses TRBV2 with TRBJ2-4; possibly TRBD1 for D (5 bases). The length of the CDR3 is 16 residues. Germline CDR1 reads SNHLY; CDR2 reads FYNNEI. V was shortened by 2 bases and J by 5 bases, with 16 bases between the two germline ends. The entire variable domain, with the rest obtained from reference TRBV2 and TRBJ2-4, is as follows: EPEVTQTPSHQVTQMGQEVILRCVPISNHLYFYWYRQILGQKVEFLVSFYNNEISEKSEIFDDQFSVERPDGSNFTLKIRSTKLEDSAMYFCASSEPKRATENIQYFGAGTRLSVL.

This chain links TRBV6-6 with TRBJ2-1, with D possibly matching TRBD1 (6 bases). The length of the CDR3 is 13 residues. Germline lookup yields CDR1 MNHNY and CDR2 SVGAGI (reference sequence). V was pared by 2 bases and J by 5 bases, with 7 bases between. CDR3 in amino acids: CASSYAGDNEQFF. CDR3 DNA sequence: TGTGCCAGCAGTTACGCAGGGGACAATGAGCAGTTCTTC.

This clonotype showed up many times. The chain is built from TRBV7-9 and TRBJ1-4; unclear D gene. Germline V gives CDR1 SEHNR, CDR2 FQNEAQ (reference sequence). CDR3 length: 14 residues. V gave up 5 bases and J gave up 8 bases, with 15 bases separating them. This CDR3 reads CASSPVGVLEKLFF. CDR3 nucleotide sequence: TGTGCCAGCAGCCCGGTGGGAGTACTGGAAAAACTGTTTTTT. Variable domain in full (rest from reference TRBV7-9 and TRBJ1-4): DTGVSQNPRHKITKRGQNVTFRCDPISEHNRLYWYRQTLGQGPEFLTYFQNEAQLEKSRLLSDRFSAERPKGSFSTLEIQRTEQGDSAMYLCASSPVGVLEKLFFGSGTQLSVL.

Only a few counts were recorded for this clonotype. V usage is TRBV7-9 and J usage is TRBJ2-3; 8 bases map to TRBD1. The CDR3 runs 16 residues. Germline V gene sequence: CDR1 SEHNR, CDR2 FQNEAQ (reference sequence). V dropped 0 bases and J dropped 4; count of bases not matched to a gene: 6. In DNA, the CDR3 is TGTGCCAGCAGCTTAGCCCCATCAGGGGGCGCAGATACGCAGTATTTT. Protein product: CASSLAPSGGADTQYF.

This clonotype came up once. V gene TRBV10-3 combines with J gene TRBJ2-7, with 12 bases identical to TRBD1. V gave up 4 bases and J gave up 4 bases; unmatched junction bases: 2. The CDR3 extends over 14 amino acids. Germline V lookup: CDR1 ENHRY, CDR2 SYGVKD. This chain's CDR3 is CAISGDRGRYEQYF. DNA for the CDR3: TGTGCCATCAGTGGGGACAGGGGGCGGTACGAGCAGTACTTC.

This clonotype was picked up a small number of times. The chain combines TRBV5-1 with TRBJ1-1, with TRBD1 matching 7 bases. CDR1 SGHRS and CDR2 YFSETQ come from the germline V gene. The CDR3 loop spans 17 amino acids. The trim removed 4 bases at V and 2 bases at J, leaving 14 bases unmatched. CDR3 residues: CASSPDRAVGGNTEAFF. Written as DNA, the CDR3 is TGCGCCAGCAGCCCTGACAGGGCAGTTGGAGGAAACACTGAAGCTTTCTTT.

In its sample, this clonotype was seen a few times. The rearrangement links TRBV6-5 to TRBJ2-5, with D perhaps TRBD1 (5 bases). The germline V gene has CDR1 MNHEY and CDR2 SVGAGI. Trimming cost V 4 bases and J 2 bases, with 26 bases left between them. The CDR3 extends over 19 amino acids. The CDR3 here is CASSSLLGTGKMGQETQYF. CDR3 DNA: TGTGCCAGCAGTTCTCTACTTGGTACAGGAAAAATGGGGCAAGAGACCCAGTACTTC.

The V call is TRBV18, the J call TRBJ2-2, with D hard to call. From germline, CDR1 is KGHSH and CDR2 LQKENI. Trimming left V 3 bases short and J 1 base short, with 9 bases between. The CDR3 has 15 amino acids. CDR3 coding DNA: TGTGCCAGCTCACCCTGGACCGAGAACACCGGGGAGCTGTTTTTT. This sequence encodes CASSPWTENTGELFF.

This clonotype was seen repeatedly, ten times or more. This chain uses TRBV29-1 with TRBJ1-1; D gene ambiguous. Germline loops: CDR1 SQVTM, CDR2 ANQGSEA. V was pared by 4 bases and J by 0 bases, with 9 bases between. This CDR3 has 13 residues. CDR3 sequence reads: CSVGRRMNTEAFF. For the CDR3, the DNA is TGCAGCGTTGGGAGACGGATGAACACTGAAGCTTTCTTT.

This clonotype was observed many times. The chain has TRBV4-1 and TRBJ1-1; D call uncertain. The germline CDR1 and CDR2 sequences are MGHRA and YSYEKL. The CDR3 covers 14 residues. V gave up 2 bases and J gave up 5 bases, with 12 bases separating them. The CDR3 loop is CASSQPSKNTEAFF. As DNA, the CDR3 is TGCGCCAGCAGCCAACCCTCAAAGAATACTGAAGCTTTCTTT.

This clonotype has more than one count but fewer than ten. The gene calls are TRBV5-6 and TRBJ2-4, with 12 nucleotides matching TRBD1. This CDR3 is 16 amino acids long. V shed 4 bases, J shed 2 bases, and the junction held 4 bases outside the gene matches. The germline V gene encodes CDR1 SGHDT and CDR2 YYEEEE. As DNA, the CDR3 is TGTGCCAGCAGCAGGGACAGGGGGCTAACCAAAAACATTCAGTACTTC. It yields the protein CASSRDRGLTKNIQYF.

V is TRBV5-1 and J is TRBJ2-7; the match to TRBD1 covers 8 bases. The CDR3 loop spans 16 amino acids. Trimming took 4 bases from V and 2 from J; bases not matched to a gene: 11. Germline V gene sequence: CDR1 SGHRS, CDR2 YFSETQ. CDR3 region: CASSLSPDREAYEQYF. DNA for the CDR3: TGCGCCAGCAGCCTGAGTCCGGACAGGGAAGCCTACGAGCAGTACTTC.

This clonotype appeared many times. The rearrangement joins TRBV28 to TRBJ1-5; D remains ambiguous. Germline V lookup: CDR1 MDHEN, CDR2 SYDVKM. V was shortened by 2 bases and J by 4 bases, with 12 bases between the two germline ends. The CDR3 is made up of 15 amino acids. The CDR3 DNA reads TGTGCCAGCAGTTTACCAAATATGGGGAATCAGCCCCAGCATTTT. Translation gives CASSLPNMGNQPQHF.

This clonotype was detected ten times or more. This chain joins TRBV20-1 and TRBJ2-4; D tentatively fits TRBD1 or TRBD2 (5 bases each). Germline V lookup: CDR1 DFQATT, CDR2 SNEGSKA (reference sequence). Trimming left V 3 bases short and J 12 bases short, with 21 bases between. This CDR3 region has 14 residues. In nucleotides, the CDR3 is TGCAGTGCTAGTGTCAGGACTGGGGGAATGAATCAGTACTTC. It specifies CSASVRTGGMNQYF.

This clonotype appeared a few times. The chain links TRBV6-1 to TRBJ1-5; D is perhaps TRBD1 (5 bases). The CDR3 covers 14 residues. From germline, CDR1 is MNHNS and CDR2 SASEGT. Deletions cut 6 bases from V and 4 bases from J, with 13 bases between. The CDR3 sequence is CASSPSGGNQPQHF. The CDR3, as DNA: TGTGCCAGCAGCCCCTCTGGGGGAAATCAGCCCCAGCATTTT.

This clonotype has a handful of counts. The chain combines TRBV18 with TRBJ1-1, with unresolved D. Trimming took 0 bases from V and 0 from J, leaving 11 bases between them. The germline CDR1 and CDR2 sequences are KGHSH and LQKENI. CDR3 length: 16 residues. The CDR3 DNA sequence: TGTGCCAGCTCACCACCGAACAGCGTCATGAACACTGAAGCTTTCTTT. Its protein product is CASSPPNSVMNTEAFF.

This chain connects TRBV7-2 to TRBJ2-7; 7 bases line up with TRBD2. CDR3 length: 14 amino acids. Germline CDR1 SGHTA, CDR2 FQGNSA. V lost 2 bases and J lost 2; bases outside the gene matches: 3. CDR3 protein: CASSLQRGAYEQYF. Written as DNA, the CDR3 is TGTGCCAGCAGCTTACAGCGGGGAGCCTACGAGCAGTACTTC.

The V call is TRBV18, the J call TRBJ2-1, with TRBD2 identical over 16 bases. This CDR3 has 15 amino acids. The V gene's germline CDR1 is KGHSH and CDR2 LQKENI. V lost 6 bases and J lost 9; bases outside the gene matches: 5. This chain's CDR3 is CASSGLAGGPTEQFF. The CDR3 nucleotides read TGTGCCAGCTCGGGACTAGCGGGGGGGCCAACTGAGCAGTTCTTC.

The chain employs TRBV12-3 or TRBV12-4 and TRBJ1-5; no firm D call. The CDR3 length is 13 residues. Trimming removed 1 base at V and 6 bases at J, with 7 bases between. The CDR3 DNA reads TGTGCCAGCAGTTTAGTCCCCAGTCAGCCCCAGCATTTT. It specifies CASSLVPSQPQHF.

The gene calls are TRBV19 and TRBJ2-2; maybe TRBD2 (7 bases). V was shortened by 2 bases and J by 6 bases, with 16 bases between the two germline ends. Germline assignment: CDR1 LNHDA and CDR2 SQIVND (reference sequence). This CDR3 spans 16 amino acids. CDR3 amino acids: CASSISWGGRSGELFF. In DNA form, the CDR3 reads TGTGCCAGTAGTATATCGTGGGGGGGCCGATCCGGGGAGCTGTTTTTT.

The rearrangement joins TRBV12-5 to TRBJ2-6, with 7 nucleotides matching TRBD1. J lost 1 base, V lost 5 bases, and 2 bases had no gene match. In germline, CDR1 is LGHNT, CDR2 FRNRAP. The CDR3 is 15 residues long. In DNA form, the CDR3 reads TGTGCTAGTGGTCGGGGACAGTCTGGGGCCAACGTCCTGACTTTC. Amino acids: CASGRGQSGANVLTF.

In this sample, this clonotype turned up many times. The rearrangement links TRBV7-2 to TRBJ2-7; TRBD2 matches at 8 bases. The CDR3 sequence is 16 residues long. V dropped 2 bases and J dropped 4; count of bases not matched to a gene: 10. Germline CDR1 and CDR2: SGHTA and FQGNSA. CDR3 region: CASSLSDGGARYEQYF. The CDR3 nucleotides read TGTGCCAGCAGCTTATCGGACGGGGGGGCGAGGTACGAGCAGTACTTC. The variable domain in full, with the rest retrieved from reference TRBV7-2 and TRBJ2-7, is GAGVSQSPSNKVTEKGKDVELRCDPISGHTALYWYRQSLGQGLEFLIYFQGNSAPDKSGLPSDRFSAERTGGSVSTLTIQRTQQEDSAVYLCASSLSDGGARYEQYFGPGTRLTVT.

Comments on this clonotype: A much larger clone is a single base away; this may be a read error. The chain recombines TRBV5-1 with TRBJ2-3, with 10 bases lining up with TRBD2. CDR3 length equals 15 residues. Germline V gives CDR1 SGHRS, CDR2 YFSETQ. The junction had 7 bases not matched to a gene; V was cut back by 0 bases and J by 9 bases. The DNA of the CDR3 is TGCGCCAGCAGCTTGGGGCCTAGCGGGGGTGAAACGCAGTATTTT. Protein sequence: CASSLGPSGGETQYF.

This clonotype was counted a few times. V gene TRBV18 combines with J gene TRBJ2-1, with D unclear. From germline, CDR1 is KGHSH and CDR2 LQKENI. V dropped 3 bases and J dropped 3 bases, with 15 bases sitting between them. This CDR3 contains 16 residues. The CDR3 is CASSPLPVRDYNEQFF. CDR3 DNA sequence: TGTGCCAGCTCACCTCTACCGGTTAGGGACTACAATGAGCAGTTCTTC.

This clonotype occurred many times. The CDR3 loop reads CSAPEKGNQPQHF. Here the CDR3 DNA reads TGCAGTGCACCCGAGAAGGGCAATCAGCCCCAGCATTTT. The V gene is TRBV20-1, the J gene TRBJ1-5; no reliable D call. The CDR3 has 13 residues. Germline V gene sequence: CDR1 DFQATT, CDR2 SNEGSKA (reference sequence). V dropped 6 bases and J dropped 2 bases, with 11 bases sitting between them.

At least ten counts were recorded for this clonotype. J is TRBJ1-1 and V is TRBV20-1, with D unclear. CDR3 length equals 12 residues. The germline CDR1 and CDR2 sequences are DFQATT and SNEGSKA (reference sequence). Between the trimmed V and J ends, which lost 6 bases and 3 bases, there was a span of 11 bases. DNA of the CDR3: TGCAGTGCCCGGTATGGCGACACTGAAGCTTTCTTT. It is translated as CSARYGDTEAFF.